This T cell receptor (beta chain) was sequenced in a study of T-cell reconstitution after alpha-beta-depleted transplantation in children (dated by TCRdb to about 2016). Broadly, across the study: Using TCR repertoire profiling, the study followed T-cell immune reconstitution in a quantitative way in children after TCRalphabeta/CD19-depleted allogeneic hematopoietic cell transplantation.

The sample's treatment or condition label, in plain terms: allogeneic hematopoietic cell transplantation with graft depleted of TCRalphabeta T cells and CD19 B cells. The children who served as transplant recipients had been given grafts of TCRalphabeta/CD19-depleted allogeneic hematopoietic cells. Reading from cysteine to phenylalanine, the CDR3 counts 15 amino acids. The DNA shown is the 45-base CDR3, in frame from base 1. V drops 6 bases and J drops 3 bases, leaving 14 bases in between. According to the germline V gene, CDR1 reads KGHDR and CDR2 reads SFDVKD. About this clonotype: Its antigen specificity is not known. The sample holds no much larger clone one base away, and base qualities are not on file.

The investigation overall reported the following: Apparently early alphabetaT-cell count recovery about two months after transplant reportedly relied on only several hundred rapidly expanded clones derived from non-depleted graft cells. The frequencies of hyperexpanded clones fell over the following months, and after one year, T-cell counts and TCRbeta diversity were mostly attributed to newly produced T cells. In some patients, the high TCRbeta diversity seen at day 60 was put down to recipient T cells and intrathymic progenitors that had survived conditioning.

The library relied on PCR. Sequencing used an Illumina HiSeq 2500. Molecular barcoding was employed in the preparation of TCR libraries, with unique molecular identifiers being used to normalize TCRbeta repertoire quantification. TCRdb trimmed public reads at Q25 via fastp, called clones via MiXCR and kept in-frame beta chains. Rows matching on CDR3 protein sequence are summarized as one entry with the most common DNA and genes. The sample table lists about 590,000 distinct CDR3 sequences, about an eighth of them with a count of one. The top ten clonotypes cover over 2% of the sample. The sequence is built from TRBV24-1 and TRBJ2-1; a tentative D call is TRBD1 (5 bases match). This sample comprised PBMCs, mostly from graft donor cells, obtained 360 days after TCRalphabeta/CD19-depleted stem cell transplant. This clonotype was sampled from a male patient under 18 who had a stem cell transplant for acute myeloid leukemia, so the T cells may come from the graft donor. The base sequence is TGTGCCACCAGTCAGGAGTCAGGGTGCTACAATGAGCAGTTCTTC. This encodes CATSQESGCYNEQFF.